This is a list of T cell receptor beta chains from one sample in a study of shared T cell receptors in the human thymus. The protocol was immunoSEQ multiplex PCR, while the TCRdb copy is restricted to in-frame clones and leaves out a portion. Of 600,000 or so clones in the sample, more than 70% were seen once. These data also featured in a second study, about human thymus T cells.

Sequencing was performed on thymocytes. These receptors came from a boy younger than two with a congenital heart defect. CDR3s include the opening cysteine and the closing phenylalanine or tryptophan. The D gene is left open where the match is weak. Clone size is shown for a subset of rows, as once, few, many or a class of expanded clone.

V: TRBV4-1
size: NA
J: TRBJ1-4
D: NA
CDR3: CASSPGGDRYNEKLFF
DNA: TGCGCCAGCAGCCCCGGGGGAGACAGATATAATGAAAAACTGTTTTTT

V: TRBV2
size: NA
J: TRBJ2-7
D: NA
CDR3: CASRVGVEEQYF
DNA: TGTGCCAGCAGAGTAGGGGTAGAGGAGCAGTACTTC

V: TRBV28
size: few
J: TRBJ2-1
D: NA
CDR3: CASSIVSSYNEQFF
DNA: TGTGCCAGCAGTATAGTTTCCTCCTACAATGAGCAGTTCTTC

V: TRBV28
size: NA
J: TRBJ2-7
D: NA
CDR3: CASSLDRLYEQYF
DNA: TGTGCCAGCAGTTTGGACAGACTCTACGAGCAGTACTTC

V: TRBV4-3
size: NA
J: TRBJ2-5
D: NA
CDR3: CASSQERGLQYF
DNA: TGCGCCAGCAGCCAAGAGCGCGGTCTCCAGTACTTC

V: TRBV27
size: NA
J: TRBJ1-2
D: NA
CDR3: CASRPQLNYGYTF
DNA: TGTGCCAGCCGCCCACAGCTTAACTATGGCTACACCTTC

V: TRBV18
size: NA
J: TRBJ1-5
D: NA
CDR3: CASSPAGGGGNQPQHF
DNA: TGTGCCAGCTCACCAGCCGGGGGTGGAGGCAATCAGCCCCAGCATTTT

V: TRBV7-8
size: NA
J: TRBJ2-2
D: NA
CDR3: CASSSSRGGETGELFF
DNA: TGTGCCAGCAGCTCCAGTCGGGGCGGGGAAACCGGGGAGCTGTTTTTT

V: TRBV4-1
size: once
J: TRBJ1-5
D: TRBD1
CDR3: CASSLRQGDQPQHF
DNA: TGCGCCAGCAGTCTGCGACAGGGAGATCAGCCCCAGCATTTT

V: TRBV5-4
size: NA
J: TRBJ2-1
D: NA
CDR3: CASSLGLNSSYNEQFF
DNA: TGTGCCAGCAGCTTGGGCCTTAACTCCTCCTACAATGAGCAGTTCTTC

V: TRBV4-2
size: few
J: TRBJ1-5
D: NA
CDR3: CASSQDRSGNQPQHF
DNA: TGTGCCAGCAGCCAAGATCGGAGCGGCAATCAGCCCCAGCATTTT

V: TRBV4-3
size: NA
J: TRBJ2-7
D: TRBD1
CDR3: CASSQNGTGWISEQYF
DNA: TGCGCCAGCAGCCAAAACGGGACAGGTTGGATCTCCGAGCAGTACTTC

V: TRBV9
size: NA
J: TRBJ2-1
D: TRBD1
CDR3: CASSVAKGQGVNEQFF
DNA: TGTGCCAGCAGCGTAGCGAAGGGACAGGGGGTCAATGAGCAGTTCTTC

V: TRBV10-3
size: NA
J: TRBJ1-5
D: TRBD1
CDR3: CAIKEGQGDGQPQHF
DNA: TGTGCCATCAAGGAGGGGCAGGGGGATGGTCAGCCCCAGCATTTT

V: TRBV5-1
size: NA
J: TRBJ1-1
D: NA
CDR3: CASSWAGWNTEAFF
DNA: TGCGCCAGCAGCTGGGCGGGGTGGAACACTGAAGCTTTCTTT

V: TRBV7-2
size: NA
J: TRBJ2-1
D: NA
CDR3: CASSQSEQFF
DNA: TGTGCCAGCAGCCAGTCGGAGCAGTTCTTC

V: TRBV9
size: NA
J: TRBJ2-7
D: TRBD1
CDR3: CASSVGGGMGEQYF
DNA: TGTGCCAGCAGCGTAGGAGGGGGCATGGGCGAGCAGTACTTC

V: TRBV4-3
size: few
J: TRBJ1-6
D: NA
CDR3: CASSQARAQGFNSPLHF
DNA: TGCGCCAGCAGCCAAGCTAGGGCGCAGGGCTTTAATTCACCCCTCCACTTT

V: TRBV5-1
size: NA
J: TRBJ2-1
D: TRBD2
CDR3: CASSPGTSGGAGSYNEQFF
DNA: TGCGCCAGCAGCCCGGGGACTAGCGGGGGGGCCGGGTCCTACAATGAGCAGTTCTTC

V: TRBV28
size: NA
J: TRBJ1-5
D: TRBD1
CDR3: CASSRQGATQPQHF
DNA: TGTGCCAGCAGTCGACAGGGGGCAACTCAGCCCCAGCATTTT

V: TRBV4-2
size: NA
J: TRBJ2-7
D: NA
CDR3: CASSQESVAISYEQYF
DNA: TGTGCCAGCAGCCAAGAATCCGTAGCCATTTCCTACGAGCAGTACTTC

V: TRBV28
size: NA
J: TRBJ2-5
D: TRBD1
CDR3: CASSPRQGETQYF
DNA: TGTGCCAGCAGTCCCCGACAGGGGGAGACCCAGTACTTC

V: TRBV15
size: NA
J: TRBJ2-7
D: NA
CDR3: CATSRIGFVYEQYF
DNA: TGTGCCACCAGCAGGATCGGTTTCGTCTACGAGCAGTACTTC

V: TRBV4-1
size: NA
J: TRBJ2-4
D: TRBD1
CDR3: CASSQDRDRGAKNIQYF
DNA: TGCGCCAGCAGCCAAGATCGGGACAGGGGGGCCAAAAACATTCAGTACTTC

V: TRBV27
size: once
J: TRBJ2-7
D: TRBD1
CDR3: CASSPLGQGSSYEQYF
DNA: TGTGCCAGCAGTCCCTTGGGACAGGGTTCATCCTACGAGCAGTACTTC

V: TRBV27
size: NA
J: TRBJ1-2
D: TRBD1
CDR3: CASSPTETGALNYGYTF
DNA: TGTGCCAGCAGTCCAACCGAAACAGGGGCCTTAAACTATGGCTACACCTTC

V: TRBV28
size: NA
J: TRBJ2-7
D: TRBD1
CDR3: CASSAAGTGGGEQYF
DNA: TGTGCCAGCAGTGCAGCCGGGACAGGGGGCGGGGAGCAGTACTTC

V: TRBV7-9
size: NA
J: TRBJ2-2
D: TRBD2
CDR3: CASRHGGNAGELFF
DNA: TGTGCCAGCAGACACGGGGGGAACGCCGGGGAGCTGTTTTTT

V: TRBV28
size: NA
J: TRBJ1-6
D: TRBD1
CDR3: CASTPSGGQGDSPLHF
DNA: TGTGCCAGCACCCCCAGTGGAGGACAGGGGGACTCACCCCTCCACTTT

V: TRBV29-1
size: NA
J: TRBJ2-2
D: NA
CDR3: CSVERAGTDKNTGELFF
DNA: TGCAGCGTGGAGCGGGCAGGGACAGATAAGAACACCGGGGAGCTGTTTTTT

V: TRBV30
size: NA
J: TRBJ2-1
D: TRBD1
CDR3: CAWRPRAGTGFDNEQFF
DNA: TGTGCCTGGAGGCCTCGGGCCGGGACAGGGTTCGACAATGAGCAGTTCTTC

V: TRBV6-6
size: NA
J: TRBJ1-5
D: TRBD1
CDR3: CASRHPGTGRQPQHF
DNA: TGTGCCAGCAGGCACCCGGGGACAGGGAGGCAGCCCCAGCATTTT

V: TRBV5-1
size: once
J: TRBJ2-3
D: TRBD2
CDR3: CASSLDLAGSLRGTDTQYF
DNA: TGCGCCAGCAGCTTGGACCTAGCGGGATCATTGAGGGGCACAGATACGCAGTATTTT

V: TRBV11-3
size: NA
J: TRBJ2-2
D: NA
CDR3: CASSLGLESGENGELFF
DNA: TGTGCCAGCAGCTTAGGCCTCGAGTCAGGGGAGAACGGGGAGCTGTTTTTT

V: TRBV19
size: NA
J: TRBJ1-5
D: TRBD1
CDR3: CASSIPSLDREDQPQHF
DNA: TGTGCCAGTAGTATACCTTCCCTCGACAGGGAGGATCAGCCCCAGCATTTT

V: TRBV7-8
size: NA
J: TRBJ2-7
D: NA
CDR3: CASSLVGGGAYEQYF
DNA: TGTGCCAGCAGCTTAGTCGGGGGTGGGGCCTACGAGCAGTACTTC

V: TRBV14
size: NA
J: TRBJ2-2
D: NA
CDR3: CASSQGAGTPNTGELFF
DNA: TGTGCCAGCAGCCAAGGGGCCGGCACACCGAACACCGGGGAGCTGTTTTTT

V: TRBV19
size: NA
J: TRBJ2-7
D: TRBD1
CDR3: CASSGQGEREQYF
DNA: TGTGCCAGCTCCGGGCAGGGGGAACGCGAGCAGTACTTC

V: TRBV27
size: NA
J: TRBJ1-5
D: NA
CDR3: CASSLRRGGQPQHF
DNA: TGTGCCAGCAGTTTAAGGAGGGGTGGTCAGCCCCAGCATTTT

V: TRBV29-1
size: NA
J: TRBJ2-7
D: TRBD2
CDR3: CSVPRLARFEQYF
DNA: TGCAGCGTCCCCCGACTAGCGCGTTTCGAGCAGTACTTC

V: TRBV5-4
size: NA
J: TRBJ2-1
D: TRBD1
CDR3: CASRPSSGTDYNEQFF
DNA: TGTGCCAGCCGACCATCATCCGGGACAGACTACAATGAGCAGTTCTTC

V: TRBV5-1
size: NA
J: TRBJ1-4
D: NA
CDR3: CASSESNRTNEKLFF
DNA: TGCGCCAGCAGCGAGTCAAACCGAACTAATGAAAAACTGTTTTTT

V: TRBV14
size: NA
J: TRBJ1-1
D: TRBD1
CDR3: CASSQDVGDSEAFF
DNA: TGTGCCAGCAGCCAAGATGTCGGGGACAGTGAAGCTTTCTTT

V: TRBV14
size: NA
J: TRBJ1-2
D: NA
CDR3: CASSQDSYGYTF
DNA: TGTGCCAGCAGCCAAGACTCTTATGGCTACACCTTC

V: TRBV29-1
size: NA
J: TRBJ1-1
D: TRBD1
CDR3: CSVDGLSDREWKTEAFF
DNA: TGCAGCGTTGACGGGTTGTCGGACAGGGAATGGAAAACTGAAGCTTTCTTT

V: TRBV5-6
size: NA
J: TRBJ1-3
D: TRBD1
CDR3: CASSRPGTVSGNTIYF
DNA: TGTGCCAGCAGCCGCCCCGGGACAGTCTCTGGAAACACCATATATTTT

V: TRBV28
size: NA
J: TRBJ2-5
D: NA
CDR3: CASTSSYETQYF
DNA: TGTGCCAGCACTTCCAGTTACGAGACCCAGTACTTC

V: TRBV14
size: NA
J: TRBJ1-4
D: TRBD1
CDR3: CASSRGQGGEKLFF
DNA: TGTGCCAGCAGCCGCGGACAGGGGGGTGAAAAACTGTTTTTT

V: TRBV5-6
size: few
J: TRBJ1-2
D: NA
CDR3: CASSLIGGFYGYTF
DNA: TGTGCCAGCAGTCTGATCGGGGGATTCTATGGCTACACCTTC

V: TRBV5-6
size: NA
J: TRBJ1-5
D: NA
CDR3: CASSLAEWGANQPQHF
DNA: TGTGCCAGCAGCTTGGCCGAGTGGGGCGCCAATCAGCCCCAGCATTTT

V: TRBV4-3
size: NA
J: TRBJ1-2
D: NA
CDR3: CASTPRKEANYGYTF
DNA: TGCGCCAGCACCCCGAGGAAGGAAGCTAACTATGGCTACACCTTC

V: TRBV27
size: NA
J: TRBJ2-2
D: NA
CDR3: CASVDSSRPGELFF
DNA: TGTGCCAGCGTGGACAGTTCCCGCCCCGGGGAGCTGTTTTTT

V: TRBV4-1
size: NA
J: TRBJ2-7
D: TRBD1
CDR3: CASSQAIPQGAYEQYF
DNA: TGCGCCAGCAGCCAAGCTATCCCCCAGGGGGCCTACGAGCAGTACTTC